This TCR beta chain was recovered during a study of CD8 T cells in ankylosing spondylitis (dated by TCRdb to 2015 to 2018). Regarding the study in general: T cell receptor beta repertoires were profiled in healthy donors and ankylosing spondylitis patients so that disease-linked TCR variants could be found. The whole study cohort included over a hundred healthy donors and some 27 ankylosing spondylitis patients. Peripheral blood was sampled, and synovial fluid was additionally collected from ankylosing spondylitis patients. Summary of the overall study and its limitations: A TCR beta motif of about eight highly homologous amino acid variants appeared characteristic of blood from ankylosing spondylitis patients. In peripheral blood, the disease-linked clones were found at relatively low frequencies and had a CD8+ phenotype. Some of the motif variants had been reported before in the synovial fluid and blood of reactive arthritis patients, a finding that suggests common disease-initiation mechanisms. According to the report, matched synovial fluid samples from ankylosing spondylitis patients were significantly enriched for the disease-linked clones.

To note about this clonotype: Its antigen has not been determined. Per-nucleotide qualities are absent, and no much larger clonotype sits a single base away.

Synovial fluid samples were matched to blood samples from the same ankylosing spondylitis patients. Sequences MNHEY (CDR1) and SVGEGT (CDR2) are obtained from the germline V gene. V loses 2 bases at its end and J loses 8 bases; junction bases beyond the gene matches: 8. The CDR3 sequence holds 15 residues, the cysteine and phenylalanine included. The only DNA kept is the CDR3, 45 bases in frame from the first base. Data came from an Illumina HiSeq 2500. Quantitative 5'-RACE with molecular barcodes was the method used to prepare the TCR beta libraries. On the study's bioinformatics: A new computational method, built on a probabilistic model of VDJ rearrangement, was used to identify disease-linked TCR variants. Starting from the raw public reads, TCRdb applied fastp trimming at Q25, assembled clones with MiXCR and retained in-frame beta chains. Every entry covers one CDR3 protein and lists the most common genes and DNA from its rows. The authors' filters were not applied to this entry. The sample data list 150,000 to 200,000 distinct CDR3 sequences, and 30% to 35% of these were observed just once. Approximately 5.9% of the sample is taken by the ten largest.

This sequence was found in a male donor with ankylosing spondylitis. The chain is made from TRBV6-2 or TRBV6-3 and TRBJ1-4, with TRBD1 matching 7 junction bases. Material: synovial fluid, either unsorted or a sorted T cell fraction (not recorded which). The bases read TGTGCCAGCAGTTACCCTGGACAGGTCAAAGAAAAACTGTTTTTT. Translation gives CASSYPGQVKEKLFF.